The TCR beta chain described here comes from a study of blood T cell repertoires in COVID-19. Study details: Sources were T cells, B-cell-depleted T cells, or PBMCs; the material itself was cDNA or gDNA.

Using immunoSEQ multiplex PCR, the repertoire was profiled, and TCRdb retains in-frame clones only, with some absent. Of about 180,000 clones detected, approximately 88% appear once; the ten largest clones hold 6.5% to 8.5%. Input material: peripheral blood. This clonotype was obtained from a woman aged 40 to 50 with COVID-19, enrolled during active disease.

CDR3 in DNA: TGTGCCAGCAGTAGACAGGCTTTTAATCAGCCCCAGCATTTT. Translation: CASSRQAFNQPQHF. The gene calls are TRBV27 and TRBJ1-5, with TRBD1 as a possible D gene (6 bases). Per the germline V gene, CDR1 is MNHEY and CDR2 is SMNVEV (reference sequence). The CDR3 covers 14 residues. V dropped 5 bases and J dropped 4 bases, with 12 bases sitting between them.